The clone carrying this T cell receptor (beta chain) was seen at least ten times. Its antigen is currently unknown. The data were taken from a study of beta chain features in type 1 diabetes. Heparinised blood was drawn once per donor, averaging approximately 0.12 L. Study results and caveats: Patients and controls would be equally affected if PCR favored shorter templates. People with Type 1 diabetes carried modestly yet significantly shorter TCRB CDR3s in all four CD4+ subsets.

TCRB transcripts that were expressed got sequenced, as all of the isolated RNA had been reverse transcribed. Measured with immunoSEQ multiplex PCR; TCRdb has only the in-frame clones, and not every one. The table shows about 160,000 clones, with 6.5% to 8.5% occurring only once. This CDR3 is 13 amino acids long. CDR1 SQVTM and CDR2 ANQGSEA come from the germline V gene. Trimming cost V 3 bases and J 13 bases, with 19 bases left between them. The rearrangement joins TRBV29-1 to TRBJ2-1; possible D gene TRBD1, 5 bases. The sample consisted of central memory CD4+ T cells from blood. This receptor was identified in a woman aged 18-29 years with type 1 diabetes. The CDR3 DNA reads TGCAGCGTTGACGGGTCCCAGGGAATTTCACAGTTCTTC. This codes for CSVDGSQGISQFF.